These 23 T cell receptor beta chains were sequenced from one sample in a study of shared clonotypes between healthy human individuals. Assay: immunoSEQ multiplex PCR; the TCRdb copy retains only in-frame clones and omits some. The sample lists some 1.5 million clones; 95% to 99% were seen once. Input material: naive CD4+ T cells sorted from blood. Subset reported: CD45RA+ positively selected. Receptors originate from a man aged 30 to 45 in good health.

The chain employs TRBV27 and TRBJ1-2; a possible D gene is TRBD1 (5 bases). In germline, CDR1 is MNHEY, CDR2 SMNVEV (reference sequence). The CDR3 has 15 residues. The V end lost 7 bases, the J end lost 2 bases, and 17 bases lay between the germline ends. CDR3 sequence reads: CASTPGADPNYGYTF. CDR3 DNA sequence: TGTGCCAGCACACCCGGGGCAGATCCAAACTATGGCTACACCTTC.

The chain uses TRBV14 and TRBJ2-3; D is unclear. This CDR3 comprises 13 residues. V lost 1 base and J lost 11, with 13 bases in between. Germline V gene lookup returns CDR1 SGHDN and CDR2 FVKESK. CDR3 amino acids: CASSQVPTSGQYF. CDR3 DNA: TGTGCCAGCAGCCAAGTTCCTACCTCTGGGCAGTATTTT.

The chain recombines TRBV11-2 with TRBJ2-2, with D uncertain. The CDR3 extends over 14 amino acids. Germline V gene sequence: CDR1 SGHAT, CDR2 FQNNGV. Deletions cut 3 bases from V and 4 bases from J, with 9 bases between. CDR3 sequence (DNA): TGTGCCAGCAGCTTTGTTGGGCTCACCGGGGAGCTGTTTTTT. It specifies CASSFVGLTGELFF.

The J gene is TRBJ2-7, the V gene TRBV5-5, with 7 bases identical to TRBD1. The CDR3 runs to 15 residues. Germline CDR1 SGHKS, CDR2 YYEKEE (reference sequence). Trimming cost V 4 bases and J 2 bases; bases outside gene matches: 9. CDR3 sequence: CASSHTGVVTYEQYF. In DNA, the CDR3 is TGTGCCAGCAGCCATACAGGGGTTGTTACCTACGAGCAGTACTTC.

The chain employs TRBV9 and TRBJ2-3; possibly TRBD2 for D (6 bases). V dropped 3 bases and J dropped 0 bases, with 11 bases sitting between them. Germline-derived CDR1 and CDR2 are SGDLS and YYNGEE. The CDR3 spans 15 residues. CDR3 sequence: CASSARETSTDTQYF. The DNA of the CDR3 is TGTGCCAGCAGCGCGCGGGAAACTAGCACAGATACGCAGTATTTT.

The chain joins TRBV7-8 to TRBJ2-1; TRBD2 agrees at 7 bases. The germline V gene has CDR1 SGHVS and CDR2 FQNEAQ. V shed 5 bases and J 1 base; nucleotides not matched to a gene: 14. The CDR3 extends over 18 amino acids. CDR3 coding DNA: TGTGCCAGCAGCCTCCGGGCTGCGGGAGTTAGATCCTACAATGAGCAGTTCTTC. It yields the protein CASSLRAAGVRSYNEQFF.

The chain joins TRBV27 to TRBJ2-7; D is unclear. Trimming left V 2 bases short and J 4 bases short, with 12 bases between. Germline CDR1 is MNHEY and CDR2 is SMNVEV (reference sequence). The CDR3 extends over 14 amino acids. For the CDR3, the DNA is TGTGCCAGCAGTTTACATCCCTCCGGTTACGAGCAGTACTTC. This gives the protein CASSLHPSGYEQYF.

The V and J genes are TRBV28 and TRBJ1-2, with D perhaps TRBD1 (6 bases). V was shortened by 5 bases and J by 7 bases, with 11 bases between the two germline ends. Germline V CDR1 and CDR2: MDHEN, SYDVKM. The CDR3 runs to 12 residues. The DNA for the CDR3 is TGTGCCAGCAGTACGGACAGTCTTGGCTACACCTTC. This sequence encodes CASSTDSLGYTF.

The chain couples TRBV28 to TRBJ2-1; TRBD2 matches at 11 bases. Germline assignment: CDR1 MDHEN and CDR2 SYDVKM. The CDR3 runs 15 residues. V lost 8 bases and J lost 6; bases outside the gene matches: 9. The chain's CDR3 is CASGSSGRFGNEQFF. The CDR3 DNA is TGTGCCAGCGGATCTAGCGGGAGGTTCGGCAATGAGCAGTTCTTC.

The rearrangement joins TRBV5-4 to TRBJ2-1; 8 positions agree with TRBD2. V gave up 2 bases and J gave up 3 bases; unmatched junction bases: 7. CDR3 length: 16 residues. Germline V gene lookup returns CDR1 SGHNT and CDR2 YYREEE (reference sequence). As DNA, the CDR3 is TGTGCCAGCAGCTTCCCTCTCGGGGGGGTCTACAATGAGCAGTTCTTC. It yields the protein CASSFPLGGVYNEQFF.

The rearrangement uses TRBV7-2 and TRBJ1-1; unclear D gene. Trimming removed 1 base at V and 10 bases at J, with 13 bases between. The CDR3 contains 13 residues. From germline, CDR1 is SGHTA and CDR2 FQGNSA. CDR3: CASSLGSGRAAFF. CDR3 coding DNA: TGTGCCAGCAGCTTAGGGTCAGGCCGCGCAGCTTTCTTT. Based on the CDR3 plus reference TRBV7-2 and TRBJ1-1, the full variable domain is GAGVSQSPSNKVTEKGKDVELRCDPISGHTALYWYRQSLGQGLEFLIYFQGNSAPDKSGLPSDRFSAERTGGSVSTLTIQRTQQEDSAVYLCASSLGSGRAAFFGQGTRLTVV.

This chain links TRBV6-1 with TRBJ2-4; 10 nucleotides match TRBD2. J lost 3 bases, V lost 0 bases, and 5 bases had no gene match. The CDR3 length is 17 residues. Germline CDR1 is MNHNS and CDR2 is SASEGT. CDR3: CASSEAPSGSGKNIQYF. The CDR3 DNA follows: TGTGCCAGCAGTGAAGCGCCTAGCGGGAGTGGCAAAAACATTCAGTACTTC.

On this clone itself: The sample contains more than one DNA sequence encoding this CDR3. The rearrangement links TRBV9 to TRBJ2-7; 11 nucleotides match TRBD2. Germline CDR1 reads SGDLS; CDR2 reads YYNGEE. There are 14 residues in the CDR3. Trimming at V came to 1 base and at J to 7 bases, leaving 4 bases not matched to a gene. The DNA of the CDR3 is TGTGCCAGCAGCGTAACTAGCGGGAGTTCTGAGCAGTACTTC. Translated: CASSVTSGSSEQYF.

This clone is a singleton in its sample. The rearrangement links TRBV15 to TRBJ2-6; TRBD1 aligns across 8 bases. This CDR3 has 20 residues. J lost 2 bases, V lost 0 bases, and 12 bases had no gene match. From germline, CDR1 is LNHNV and CDR2 YYDKDF (reference sequence). The CDR3 region has the DNA TGTGCCACCAGCAGAGATGCAATTCGGACAGGGCACACTGGGGCCAACGTCCTGACTTTC. It translates to CATSRDAIRTGHTGANVLTF.

Concerning this clone: Other DNA sequences within the sample encode an identical CDR3. The chain carries TRBV9 and TRBJ2-1; TRBD2 matches 12 bases. The germline V gene encodes CDR1 SGDLS and CDR2 YYNGEE. The V and J ends lost 0 bases and 5 bases, in that order; junction bases with no gene match: 0. The CDR3 runs to 15 residues. CDR3 protein: CASSVGTSGNNEQFF. In nucleotides, the CDR3 is TGTGCCAGCAGCGTAGGGACTAGCGGGAACAATGAGCAGTTCTTC.

The chain carries TRBV5-4 and TRBJ2-5; D gene ambiguous. The CDR3 covers 13 residues. Germline V CDR1 and CDR2: SGHNT, YYREEE (reference sequence). V was clipped by 1 base and J by 5 bases, with 9 bases between them. CDR3 loop: CASSLRDLETQYF. Written as DNA, the CDR3 is TGTGCCAGCAGCTTGAGGGATCTGGAGACCCAGTACTTC.

This clone was counted once. The V and J genes are TRBV9 and TRBJ2-1; D call uncertain. V was shortened by 4 bases and J by 9 bases, with 14 bases between the two germline ends. Per germline, CDR1 SGDLS and CDR2 YYNGEE. This CDR3 contains 13 residues. CDR3 protein: CASSPHAAFEQFF. The CDR3 DNA sequence: TGTGCCAGCAGCCCGCATGCCGCGTTTGAGCAGTTCTTC. Drawing the rest from reference TRBV9 and TRBJ2-1, the complete variable domain is DSGVTQTPKHLITATGQRVTLRCSPRSGDLSVYWYQQSLDQGLQFLIQYYNGEERAKGNILERFSAQQFPDLHSELNLSSLELGDSALYFCASSPHAAFEQFFGPGTRLTVL.

In DNA form, the CDR3 reads TGTGCCACCAGCAGAGTCCGTATTCAGGGCGGGGAAACTGAAGCTTTCTTT. This gives the protein CATSRVRIQGGETEAFF. This chain connects TRBV15 to TRBJ1-1, with D maybe TRBD1 (5 bases). V was shortened by 1 base and J by 5 bases, with 20 bases between the two germline ends. The CDR3 totals 17 residues. Looked up from germline, CDR1 is LNHNV and CDR2 is YYDKDF (reference sequence).

The gene calls are TRBV4-1 and TRBJ2-1; 11 bases line up with TRBD2. The CDR3 runs to 16 residues. Germline V gene lookup returns CDR1 MGHRA and CDR2 YSYEKL. Losses at the gene ends were 4 bases for V and 5 bases for J; bases not matched to a gene: 7. CDR3 nucleotides: TGCGCCAGCAGCCTACTGGGACTAGCGGATAACAATGAGCAGTTCTTC. It specifies CASSLLGLADNNEQFF.

The rearrangement joins TRBV7-8 to TRBJ2-2, with TRBD1 as a possible D gene (6 bases). The germline gives CDR1 SGHVS, CDR2 FQNEAQ. V lost 1 base and J lost 1, with 13 bases in between. This CDR3 is built from 17 residues. The CDR3 DNA is TGTGCCAGCAGCTTAGGTGCGTCAGGGGTGAACACCGGGGAGCTGTTTTTT. It translates to CASSLGASGVNTGELFF. The full variable domain, completed using reference TRBV7-8 and TRBJ2-2, is GAGVSQSPRYKVAKRGQDVALRCDPISGHVSLFWYQQALGQGPEFLTYFQNEAQLDKSGLPSDRFFAERPEGSVSTLKIQRTQQEDSAVYLCASSLGASGVNTGELFFGEGSRLTVL.

This clone has just one count. The chain recombines TRBV6-1 with TRBJ2-6, with D perhaps TRBD2 (6 bases). The V gene lost 4 bases and the J gene lost 0 bases, with 16 bases spanning the gap. Per germline, CDR1 MNHNS and CDR2 SASEGT. There are 18 residues in the CDR3. As DNA, the CDR3 is TGTGCCAGCAGTGTACCGGGACTGAGGATCTCTGGGGCCAACGTCCTGACTTTC. It yields the protein CASSVPGLRISGANVLTF.

V gene TRBV7-2 combines with J gene TRBJ2-7, with 8 bases fitting TRBD2. The ends lost 4 bases at V and 0 bases at J; junction bases unmatched: 8. The germline V gene has CDR1 SGHTA and CDR2 FQGNSA. This CDR3 has 16 amino acids. Here the CDR3 reads CASSSQSGSSSYEQYF. For the CDR3, the DNA is TGTGCCAGCAGCTCACAAAGCGGGAGTAGCTCCTACGAGCAGTACTTC.

With regard to this clone: Other nucleotide sequences in the sample specify the same CDR3. The chain is built from TRBV6-5 and TRBJ1-2, with 8 bases fitting TRBD1. J was trimmed by 3 bases and V by 5 bases; bases with no gene match: 2. Germline V gives CDR1 MNHEY, CDR2 SVGAGI. CDR3 size: 13 residues. Written as DNA, the CDR3 is TGTGCCAGCAGTCCGACAGGGGACTATGGCTACACCTTC. Translation: CASSPTGDYGYTF.